These T cell receptor beta chains were read from a single sample in a study of shared clonotypes between healthy human individuals. The protocol was immunoSEQ multiplex PCR, while the TCRdb copy is restricted to in-frame clones and leaves out a portion. This table has around 1.9 million clones, 85% to 95% appearing once. Sample: naive CD8+ T cells from PBMCs. The origin of the receptors is a man aged 18 to 29 in good health. Some clones in this sample may be carry-over from other donors' samples. The CDR3 runs from the conserved cysteine through the conserved F or W. Fields, in order: D gene, clone size, CDR3 length, J gene, V gene, CDR3 protein, CDR3 DNA. A D gene is named only where the DNA matches it firmly. Size values are once, few and many counts, or a class for expanded clones, and some rows have none.

-	-	13	TRBJ2-7	TRBV7-3	CASSLGTGYEQYF	TGTGCCAGCAGCTTAGGGACTGGCTACGAGCAGTACTTC
-	-	14	TRBJ2-7	TRBV5-6	CASSVDGKSYEQYF	TGTGCCAGCAGCGTCGACGGGAAATCCTACGAGCAGTACTTC
-	-	15	TRBJ1-2	TRBV27	CASSPQGHLNYGYTF	TGTGCCAGCAGTCCACAGGGACATTTAAACTATGGCTACACCTTC
TRBD1	-	13	TRBJ1-2	TRBV27	CASSPRQGYGYTF	TGTGCCAGCAGTCCTCGACAGGGGTATGGCTACACCTTC
-	-	15	TRBJ2-7	TRBV7-6	CASSLVIESSYEQYF	TGTGCCAGCAGCTTAGTAATCGAGAGCTCCTACGAGCAGTACTTC
TRBD2	-	17	TRBJ2-1	TRBV5-1	CASSLDGTSGLYNEQFF	TGCGCCAGCAGCTTGGACGGGACTAGCGGACTCTACAATGAGCAGTTCTTC
-	once	14	TRBJ2-1	TRBV19	CASSMGGARNEQFF	TGTGCCAGTAGTATGGGGGGCGCGAGGAATGAGCAGTTCTTC
-	-	15	TRBJ1-2	TRBV7-9	CASSLNPAGQDGYTF	TGTGCCAGCAGCTTAAACCCGGCAGGGCAAGATGGCTACACCTTC
TRBD2	-	15	TRBJ2-7	TRBV6-5	CASSYSTLAGREQYF	TGTGCCAGCAGTTACTCGACACTAGCGGGAAGGGAGCAGTACTTC
TRBD1	-	17	TRBJ2-2	TRBV11-2	CASSLFETGASTGELFF	TGTGCCAGCAGCTTATTCGAAACAGGGGCATCCACCGGGGAGCTGTTTTTT
-	-	18	TRBJ1-1	TRBV6-4	CASSDIMDTRFANTEAFF	TGTGCCAGCAGTGACATTATGGACACCCGATTCGCGAACACTGAAGCTTTCTTT
TRBD1	-	16	TRBJ2-5	TRBV27	CASRTSTGLRQETQYF	TGTGCCAGCAGGACGTCGACAGGGTTGAGACAAGAGACCCAGTACTTC
TRBD2	-	13	TRBJ2-1	TRBV4-3	CASSQGLAGEQFF	TGCGCCAGCAGCCAAGGACTAGCTGGTGAGCAGTTCTTC
TRBD1	-	13	TRBJ2-1	TRBV7-6	CASSPVQGNEQFF	TGTGCCAGCAGCCCCGTACAGGGGAATGAGCAGTTCTTC
TRBD1	-	17	TRBJ1-4	TRBV15	CATSRDELGTDNEKLFF	TGTGCCACCAGCAGAGATGAGTTAGGGACAGATAATGAAAAACTGTTTTTT
-	-	15	TRBJ2-4	TRBV7-9	CASSSGHLAKNIQYF	TGTGCCAGCAGCTCAGGACACTTAGCCAAAAACATTCAGTACTTC
-	-	15	TRBJ2-3	TRBV7-9	CASSLWSESTDTQYF	TGTGCCAGCAGCTTATGGTCGGAAAGCACAGATACGCAGTATTTT
-	-	11	TRBJ1-2	TRBV30	CAWSVGGGYTF	TGTGCCTGGAGTGTGGGAGGTGGCTACACCTTC
-	-	14	TRBJ2-3	TRBV28	CASKTRGGTDTQYF	TGTGCCAGCAAGACTAGAGGGGGCACAGATACGCAGTATTTT
-	-	15	TRBJ2-2	TRBV7-9	CASSSPLRNTGELFF	TGTGCCAGCAGCTCCCCCCTTAGGAACACCGGGGAGCTGTTTTTT
-	-	15	TRBJ2-1	TRBV6-5	CASRNLPKRYNEQFF	TGTGCCAGCAGAAACCTACCGAAGAGATACAATGAGCAGTTCTTC
TRBD2	-	15	TRBJ2-5	TRBV4-1	CASSQAGGRQETQYF	TGCGCCAGCAGCCAAGCGGGAGGGAGACAAGAGACCCAGTACTTC
-	-	15	TRBJ1-5	TRBV27	CASSLSSYSNQPQHF	TGTGCCAGCAGTTTGTCGTCCTATAGCAATCAGCCCCAGCATTTT
-	-	13	TRBJ2-5	TRBV28	CASSSLIGGTQYF	TGTGCCAGCAGTTCCCTAATTGGAGGGACCCAGTACTTC
-	-	15	TRBJ2-1	TRBV7-6	CASSAGTRPYNEQFF	TGTGCCAGCAGCGCCGGGACACGACCCTACAATGAGCAGTTCTTC
-	-	18	TRBJ2-3	TRBV9	CASSEAPGRAIPTDTQYF	TGTGCCAGCAGTGAGGCCCCTGGAAGAGCAATACCCACAGATACGCAGTATTTT
-	-	13	TRBJ2-7	TRBV30	CAWTVGISYEQYF	TGTGCCTGGACCGTGGGTATCTCCTACGAGCAGTACTTC
-	-	16	TRBJ2-7	TRBV4-2	CASSHRNDRSSYEQYF	TGTGCCAGCAGCCATCGAAATGACAGGTCCTCCTACGAGCAGTACTTC
-	-	15	TRBJ1-1	TRBV25-1	CASSDFQGSNTEAFF	TGTGCCAGCAGTGACTTCCAGGGATCGAACACTGAAGCTTTCTTT
-	-	14	TRBJ1-4	TRBV25-1	CASSENSSNEKLFF	TGTGCCAGCAGTGAGAACAGCTCTAATGAAAAACTGTTTTTT
-	-	15	TRBJ1-1	TRBV4-1	CASSSRASKRTEAFF	TGCGCCAGCAGCTCTCGGGCCTCCAAGAGAACTGAAGCTTTCTTT
-	-	13	TRBJ2-7	TRBV9	CASSVGVTYEQYF	TGTGCCAGCAGCGTAGGGGTAACCTACGAGCAGTACTTC
TRBD2	-	15	TRBJ2-7	TRBV6-1	CASSEWTSGSYEQYF	TGTGCCAGCAGTGAATGGACTAGCGGCTCCTACGAGCAGTACTTC
TRBD1	few	13	TRBJ1-5	TRBV7-9	CASSADRGQPQHF	TGTGCCAGCAGCGCAGACAGGGGTCAGCCCCAGCATTTT
TRBD1	-	15	TRBJ2-3	TRBV5-6	CASSAGTGGPDTQYF	TGTGCCAGCAGCGCCGGGACAGGGGGCCCAGATACGCAGTATTTT
-	-	14	TRBJ1-2	TRBV6-6	CASVIGGAGYGYTF	TGTGCCAGCGTGATTGGGGGGGCCGGCTATGGCTACACCTTC
-	-	15	TRBJ2-4	TRBV28	CASTTRVGAKNIQYF	TGTGCCAGCACCACTAGGGTGGGGGCCAAAAACATTCAGTACTTC
-	-	16	TRBJ1-1	TRBV5-1	CASSLGKGNVNTEAFF	TGCGCCAGCAGCTTGGGAAAGGGTAATGTGAACACTGAAGCTTTCTTT
TRBD2	-	18	TRBJ2-2	TRBV27	CASSLSRTSGSTTGELFF	TGTGCCAGCAGTTTATCGCGCACTAGCGGGAGTACCACCGGGGAGCTGTTTTTT
-	few	11	TRBJ1-1	TRBV2	CASSTNTEAFF	TGTGCCAGCAGTACGAACACTGAAGCTTTCTTT
-	few	13	TRBJ1-1	TRBV28	CASSFVEGTEAFF	TGTGCCAGCAGTTTCGTCGAGGGAACTGAAGCTTTCTTT